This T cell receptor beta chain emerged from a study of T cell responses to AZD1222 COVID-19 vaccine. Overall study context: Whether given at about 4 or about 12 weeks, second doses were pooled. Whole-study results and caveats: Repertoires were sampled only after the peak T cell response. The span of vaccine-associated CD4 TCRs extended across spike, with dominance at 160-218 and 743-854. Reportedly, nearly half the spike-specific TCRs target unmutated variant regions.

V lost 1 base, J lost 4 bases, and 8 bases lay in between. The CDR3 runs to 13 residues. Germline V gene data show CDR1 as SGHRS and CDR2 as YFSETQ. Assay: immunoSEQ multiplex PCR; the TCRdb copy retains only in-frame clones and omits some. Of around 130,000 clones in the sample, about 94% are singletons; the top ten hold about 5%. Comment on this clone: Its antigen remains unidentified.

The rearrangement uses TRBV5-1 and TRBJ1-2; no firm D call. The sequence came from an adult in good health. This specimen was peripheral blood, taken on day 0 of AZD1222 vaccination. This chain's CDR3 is CASSLWRSYGYTF. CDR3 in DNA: TGCGCCAGCAGCTTGTGGAGAAGCTATGGCTACACCTTC.